Following are 22 T cell receptor beta chains from one sample sequenced in a study of OX40 agonist ivuxolimab in advanced cancers. Library preparation used the immunoSEQ multiplex PCR assay. TCRdb took this table from immuneACCESS and kept in-frame rearrangements with V and J called. Such tables lack part of the clones; where checked against another copy, unresolved V genes explain under half of the gap, and the rest is unexplained. In all, the sample holds about 97,000 clones, and around 85% of those were seen once. Over 4.5% of the sample rests with the top ten. The sample consisted of CD4+ or CD8+ T cells sorted from blood, taken in a trial of the OX40 agonist ivuxolimab. The receptor source for this set is an adult with an advanced solid tumor such as melanoma, head and neck, liver or kidney cancer.

The chain recombines TRBV2 with TRBJ1-5, with a tentative D call TRBD1 (5 bases). Germline CDR1 reads SNHLY; CDR2 reads FYNNEI. Trimming cost V 6 bases and J 4 bases, with 19 bases left between them. The length of the CDR3 is 16 residues. For the CDR3, the DNA is TGTGCCAGCAGCGAAAGGGGACGTGGGTGGAATCAGCCCCAGCATTTT. Protein: CASSERGRGWNQPQHF.

The rearrangement links TRBV4-1 to TRBJ1-4; 9 bases are a match to TRBD1. This CDR3 has 16 residues. Germline-derived CDR1 and CDR2 are MGHRA and YSYEKL. Trimming removed 4 bases from V and 4 bases from J; junction bases left unmatched: 7. The CDR3 nucleotides read TGCGCCAGCAGCCGCCGCGGACAGGGGAATAATGAAAAACTGTTTTTT. As protein: CASSRRGQGNNEKLFF.

The chain links TRBV6-5 to TRBJ2-7, with TRBD2 as a possible D gene (7 bases). The CDR3 is 15 amino acids. The V end lost 7 bases, the J end lost 2 bases, and 18 bases lay between the germline ends. Germline V gene sequence: CDR1 MNHEY, CDR2 SVGAGI. As DNA, the CDR3 is TGTGCCAGCACCCCAGGGGAAGCGGGAACCTACGAGCAGTACTTC. Protein product: CASTPGEAGTYEQYF.

V usage is TRBV14 and J usage is TRBJ2-7, with TRBD1 matching over 8 bases. Losses at the gene ends were 0 bases for V and 3 bases for J; bases not matched to a gene: 7. Germline values: CDR1 SGHDN, CDR2 FVKESK. The CDR3 sequence is 16 residues long. The CDR3 sequence: CASSQDWRQGSYEQYF. DNA of the CDR3: TGTGCCAGCAGCCAAGATTGGAGACAGGGGAGCTACGAGCAGTACTTC.

By sample fraction, this clone is large. This rearrangement joins TRBV9 to TRBJ2-2; D uncertain. CDR3 length equals 12 residues. Germline CDR1 is SGDLS and CDR2 is YYNGEE. V was shortened by 4 bases and J by 7 bases, with 8 bases between the two germline ends. This chain's CDR3 is CASSYFGGELFF. In DNA form, the CDR3 reads TGTGCCAGCAGCTATTTCGGCGGGGAGCTGTTTTTT.

The J gene is TRBJ1-1, the V gene TRBV30; 7 nucleotides match TRBD1. CDR1 and CDR2 (germline): GTSNPN, SVGIG (reference sequence). The V gene end was trimmed by 2 bases and the J gene end by 5 bases; junction bases not matched to a gene: 8. The length of the CDR3 is 14 residues. The DNA for the CDR3 is TGTGCCTGGAGTACCCGACAGGGCTCGACTGAAGCTTTCTTT. This translates into CAWSTRQGSTEAFF.

This chain joins TRBV5-6 and TRBJ2-2; 7 positions agree with TRBD1. The CDR3 runs 14 residues. V lost 4 bases to trimming and J lost 9 bases; unmatched junction nucleotides: 9. Germline CDR1 SGHDT, CDR2 YYEEEE. The CDR3 protein is CASSTGQVHRELFF. The DNA for the CDR3 is TGTGCCAGCAGCACAGGACAGGTACACCGGGAGCTGTTTTTT.

The rearrangement joins TRBV6-1 to TRBJ1-2; the D is unclear. The V and J ends lost 2 bases and 5 bases respectively, with 12 bases between them. The CDR3 runs 14 residues. Germline assignment: CDR1 MNHNS and CDR2 SASEGT. The CDR3 sequence: CASSESKAPYGYTF. CDR3 in DNA: TGTGCCAGCAGTGAATCTAAGGCCCCTTATGGCTACACCTTC.

The rearrangement joins TRBV18 to TRBJ1-4, with a tentative D call TRBD1 (5 bases). Germline V gene lookup returns CDR1 KGHSH and CDR2 LQKENI. This CDR3 has 15 amino acids. V was cut by 4 bases and J by 4 bases, with 13 bases left in between. In nucleotides, the CDR3 is TGTGCCAGCTCACTAAGGGGACTGGATAATGAAAAACTGTTTTTT. Protein product: CASSLRGLDNEKLFF.

The chain uses TRBV4-3 and TRBJ2-1, with D maybe TRBD2 (6 bases). The V gene's germline CDR1 is LGHNA and CDR2 YSLEER. The CDR3 totals 14 residues. Trimming removed 2 bases at V and 6 bases at J, with 11 bases between. The CDR3 spells CASSQQRVGNEQFF. The CDR3 DNA reads as TGCGCCAGCAGCCAACAGCGGGTGGGCAATGAGCAGTTCTTC.

The rearrangement joins TRBV19 to TRBJ1-1, with no clear D. This CDR3 is 13 amino acids long. V lost 7 bases and J 2 bases, leaving 11 bases between the germline ends. CDR1 is LNHDA, CDR2 SQIVND, per germline (reference sequence). CDR3 in amino acids: CASKDRPNTEAFF. CDR3 DNA sequence: TGTGCCAGTAAGGACCGACCCAACACTGAAGCTTTCTTT.

This clone was counted only a few times. Here the CDR3 DNA reads TGCGCCAGCAGCTTCTCAGGGGGCTCTGGAAACACCATATATTTT. Translated, it gives CASSFSGGSGNTIYF. The rearrangement uses TRBV5-1 and TRBJ1-3, with 7 bases that match TRBD1. The V gene end was trimmed by 2 bases and the J gene end by 0 bases; junction bases not matched to a gene: 2. Germline lookup yields CDR1 SGHRS and CDR2 YFSETQ. The CDR3 totals 15 residues.

The V and J genes are TRBV6-1 and TRBJ2-7; TRBD2 aligns across 8 bases. Germline loops: CDR1 MNHNS, CDR2 SASEGT. V was clipped by 4 bases and J by 6 bases; unmatched bases: 5. The CDR3 runs to 13 residues. CDR3: CASSVTSVGEQYF. DNA for the CDR3: TGTGCCAGCAGTGTGACTAGCGTGGGCGAGCAGTACTTC.

The V and J genes are TRBV19 and TRBJ2-1, with 9 nucleotides matching TRBD1. Germline V CDR1 and CDR2: LNHDA, SQIVND (reference sequence). The ends lost 4 bases at V and 6 bases at J; junction bases unmatched: 4. This CDR3 comprises 14 residues. The CDR3 is CASSTGQGSNEQFF. CDR3 DNA sequence: TGTGCCAGTAGTACCGGACAGGGGAGCAATGAGCAGTTCTTC.

V is TRBV30 and J is TRBJ1-5; possibly TRBD1 for D (6 bases). Germline CDR1 GTSNPN, CDR2 SVGIG (reference sequence). The CDR3 sequence is 16 residues long. V lost 0 bases to trimming and J lost 3 bases, with 15 bases between them. The CDR3 loop reads CAWSVQGGGLNQPQHF. CDR3 nucleotide sequence: TGTGCCTGGAGTGTCCAGGGAGGGGGACTCAATCAGCCCCAGCATTTT.

The chain employs TRBV27 and TRBJ2-1, with TRBD2 identical over 14 bases. Germline loops: CDR1 MNHEY, CDR2 SMNVEV (reference sequence). This CDR3 has 15 residues. The ends lost 7 bases at V and 7 bases at J; junction bases unmatched: 6. CDR3 residues: CASTPWTSGRNEQFF. CDR3 nucleotides: TGTGCCAGCACCCCATGGACTAGCGGGAGGAATGAGCAGTTCTTC.

The chain has TRBV5-1 and TRBJ2-5; a possible D gene is TRBD2 (5 bases). V lost 4 bases to trimming and J lost 5 bases, with 12 bases between them. The germline CDR1 and CDR2 sequences are SGHRS and YFSETQ. The CDR3 totals 13 residues. The CDR3 coding sequence is TGCGCCAGCAGCCCCACACCGGGGGAGACCCAGTACTTC. It translates to CASSPTPGETQYF.

J is TRBJ1-1 and V is TRBV5-1; D unresolved. V dropped 1 base and J dropped 2 bases, with 6 bases sitting between them. There are 13 residues in the CDR3. The germline V gene encodes CDR1 SGHRS and CDR2 YFSETQ. The CDR3 coding sequence is TGCGCCAGCAGCTTGCTGAGTAACACTGAAGCTTTCTTT. It translates to CASSLLSNTEAFF.

The chain carries TRBV6-1 and TRBJ1-6, with 9 nucleotides matching TRBD1. From germline, CDR1 is MNHNS and CDR2 SASEGT. J gave up 7 bases and V 5 bases, and 6 bases lay outside the gene matches. This CDR3 contains 15 residues. This CDR3 reads CASSNGQGTNSPLHF. CDR3 DNA sequence: TGTGCCAGCAGTAACGGACAGGGGACGAATTCACCCCTCCACTTT.

In this sample, this clone turned up a few times. The chain joins TRBV19 to TRBJ2-7; D gene unclear. Trimming removed 6 bases from V and 4 bases from J, with 19 bases in between. This CDR3 comprises 15 residues. CDR1 and CDR2 (germline): LNHDA, SQIVND (reference sequence). This CDR3 reads CASSPPGLVGYEQYF. The CDR3 DNA follows: TGTGCCAGTAGCCCCCCAGGTCTCGTGGGATACGAGCAGTACTTC.

A single count supports this clone. This rearrangement joins TRBV18 to TRBJ2-5; the D call may be TRBD1 or TRBD2 (5 bases each). CDR1 and CDR2 from the germline V gene are KGHSH and LQKENI. The CDR3 length is 15 residues. V lost 7 bases to trimming and J lost 5 bases, with 20 bases between them. The CDR3 bases are TGTGCCAGCTGCCCCGGGACCAACGTTGGGGAGACCCAGTACTTC. It is translated as CASCPGTNVGETQYF.

The V gene is TRBV7-9, the J gene TRBJ1-1; 7 bases map to TRBD1. The CDR3 contains 13 residues. The germline gives CDR1 SEHNR, CDR2 FQNEAQ (reference sequence). J gave up 1 base and V 6 bases, and 2 bases lay outside the gene matches. The CDR3 loop reads CASSGQENTEAFF. CDR3 sequence (DNA): TGTGCCAGCAGTGGACAGGAGAACACTGAAGCTTTCTTT.